Presented here are 11 T cell receptor beta chains from one specimen sequenced in a study of Graves' ophthalmopathy and Graves' hyperthyroidism. The TCR beta CDR3 regions underwent amplification from RNA transcripts. RT-PCR was first run with HTBI primers, then multiplex PCR in a second round. TCRdb ran MiXCR on the multiplex PCR reads and lists one entry per CDR3 protein. The repertoire holds 650,000 to 900,000 distinct CDR3 sequences, with 35% to 50% as singletons. Specimen: peripheral blood. These receptors all come from an adult man with Graves' ophthalmopathy.

In its sample, this clonotype was seen a few times. The V and J genes are TRBV29-1 and TRBJ1-4; tentatively, D is TRBD1 (6 bases). Germline V gene sequence: CDR1 SQVTM, CDR2 ANQGSEA. Trimming pared 7 bases from V and 7 bases from J, leaving 22 bases between. The CDR3 has 15 residues. The CDR3 protein is CSARNHSQGPEKLFF. CDR3 coding DNA: TGCAGCGCCAGGAATCATTCACAGGGTCCTGAAAAACTGTTTTTT.

This clonotype was found a few times. The chain employs TRBV20-1 and TRBJ1-2; D possibly corresponds to TRBD1 (6 bases). From germline, CDR1 is DFQATT and CDR2 SNEGSKA (reference sequence). Trimming took 1 base from V and 0 from J, leaving 9 bases between them. The CDR3 totals 14 residues. Here the CDR3 reads CSARVPGANYGYTF. The CDR3 DNA sequence: TGCAGTGCTAGAGTCCCAGGGGCTAACTATGGCTACACCTTC.

This clonotype was detected ten times or more. The chain combines TRBV7-2 with TRBJ2-5; D not certain. The V gene's germline CDR1 is SGHTA and CDR2 FQGNSA. This CDR3 has 14 residues. V was pared by 1 base and J by 5 bases, with 11 bases between. DNA of the CDR3: TGTGCCAGCAGCTTAGAAAAGCTGCGTGAGACCCAGTACTTC. Translation gives CASSLEKLRETQYF.

V usage is TRBV4-3 and J usage is TRBJ2-7; 10 bases are a match to TRBD1. The CDR3 consists of 16 residues. Per germline, CDR1 LGHNA and CDR2 YSLEER. The trim removed 1 base at V and 3 bases at J, leaving 6 bases unmatched. The CDR3 loop is CASSQGQGASRYEQYF. The CDR3, as DNA: TGCGCCAGCAGCCAAGGACAGGGGGCTTCTCGCTACGAGCAGTACTTC.

The chain employs TRBV19 and TRBJ2-6; 7 bases fit TRBD1. The CDR3 runs to 16 residues. The trim removed 6 bases at V and 4 bases at J, leaving 9 bases unmatched. Germline V gives CDR1 LNHDA, CDR2 SQIVND (reference sequence). The CDR3 is CASRETGTNGANVLTF. The CDR3 DNA follows: TGTGCCAGTAGGGAGACAGGGACCAACGGGGCCAACGTCCTGACTTTC.

As for this clonotype: This sequence may be a read error, since a much larger clone differs from it by one base. The chain carries TRBV7-9 and TRBJ1-6, with D uncertain. The CDR3 extends over 15 amino acids. CDR1 is SEHNR, CDR2 FQNEAQ, per germline (reference sequence). The ends were cut back, 0 bases at V and 9 bases at J, with 12 bases in the middle. In nucleotides, the CDR3 is TGTGCCAGCAGCTTAGCTTTAGGTGCCGGTTCACCCCTCCACTTT. Its translation: CASSLALGAGSPLHF.

The sample holds many counts of this clonotype. J is TRBJ1-2 and V is TRBV11-1; D is perhaps TRBD1 (6 bases). Deletions cut 4 bases from V and 3 bases from J, with 12 bases between. The CDR3 is made up of 14 amino acids. Germline CDR1 SGHAT, CDR2 FQDESV (reference sequence). CDR3 in DNA: TGTGCCAGCAGCTCAGGGGTACGAGACTATGGCTACACCTTC. Translated: CASSSGVRDYGYTF.

The chain carries TRBV14 and TRBJ2-2; D is undetermined. CDR1 and CDR2 from the germline V gene are SGHDN and FVKESK. This CDR3 contains 15 residues. The germline V and J ends were trimmed by 0 bases and 5 bases, with 10 bases remaining between them. CDR3 region: CASSQEGARTGELFF. The CDR3 DNA follows: TGTGCCAGCAGCCAAGAAGGAGCGAGGACCGGGGAGCTGTTTTTT.

This clonotype was observed a few times. The CDR3 protein is CASSLYQGGYEQYF. Here the CDR3 DNA reads TGTGCCAGCAGCTTATACCAGGGCGGCTACGAGCAGTACTTC. The chain carries TRBV5-5 and TRBJ2-7, with D possibly TRBD1 on 5 matching bases. The germline V and J ends were trimmed by 2 bases and 3 bases, with 12 bases remaining between them. Germline V gives CDR1 SGHKS, CDR2 YYEKEE (reference sequence). The CDR3 is 14 amino acids.

Only one count was recorded for this clonotype. The chain is built from TRBV29-1 and TRBJ2-7; 10 nucleotides agree with TRBD1. After removal of 6 bases from V and 3 bases from J, the junction contained 2 bases not matched to a gene. The CDR3 contains 12 residues. The germline V gene has CDR1 SQVTM and CDR2 ANQGSEA. The CDR3 DNA reads as TGCAGCGTGACAGGGGGCGGCTACGAGCAGTACTTC. It is translated as CSVTGGGYEQYF.

This clonotype appeared many times. The rearrangement joins TRBV2 to TRBJ1-1, with TRBD1 as a possible D gene (5 bases). From germline, CDR1 is SNHLY and CDR2 FYNNEI. Between the trimmed V and J ends, which lost 6 bases and 4 bases, there was a span of 12 bases. This CDR3 is built from 13 residues. The CDR3 spells CASRSQGGTEAFF. CDR3 sequence (DNA): TGTGCCAGCAGGAGCCAGGGAGGCACTGAAGCTTTCTTT.